The clone carrying this T cell receptor beta chain was detected only once. The repertoire was sequenced with immunoSEQ multiplex PCR; TCRdb's copy has only in-frame clones and lacks some. This table holds about 83,000 clones, 90% to 95% found once. This sample is drawn from a study of technical replicates of blood from a handful of donors. The CDR3 runs 14 residues. Germline assignment: CDR1 MNHEY and CDR2 SVGAGI. The V segment lost 2 bases and the J segment 2 bases; nucleotides outside the gene matches: 2. The clonotype was recovered from a human donor in good health. The chain recombines TRBV6-5 with TRBJ2-5, with 7 bases aligning to TRBD2. The source material was T cells isolated from PBMCs. CDR3 coding DNA: TGTGCCAGCAGTTACCTAGCGGATCAAGAGACCCAGTACTTC. Encoded protein: CASSYLADQETQYF.